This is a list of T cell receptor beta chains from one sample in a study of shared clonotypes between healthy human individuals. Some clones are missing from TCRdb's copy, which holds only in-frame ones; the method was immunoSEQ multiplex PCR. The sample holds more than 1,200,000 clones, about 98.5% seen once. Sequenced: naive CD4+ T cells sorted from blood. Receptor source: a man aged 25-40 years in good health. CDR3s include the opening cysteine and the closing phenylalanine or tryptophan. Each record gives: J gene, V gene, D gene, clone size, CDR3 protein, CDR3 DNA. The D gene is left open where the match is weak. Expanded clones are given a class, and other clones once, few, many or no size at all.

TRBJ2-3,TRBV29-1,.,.,CSVEHTVHTDTQYF,TGCAGCGTTGAACACACGGTCCACACAGATACGCAGTATTTT
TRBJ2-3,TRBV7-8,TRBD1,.,CASKVGTATDTQYF,TGTGCCAGCAAAGTGGGGACAGCCACAGATACGCAGTATTTT
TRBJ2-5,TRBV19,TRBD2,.,CASSIDRLAGVETQYF,TGTGCCAGTAGTATAGATCGACTAGCGGGAGTAGAGACCCAGTACTTC
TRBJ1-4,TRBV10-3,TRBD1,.,CAISDTRRGQGEKLFF,TGTGCCATCAGTGACACCCGTAGAGGACAGGGCGAAAAACTGTTTTTT
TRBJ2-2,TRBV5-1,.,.,CASSLLIGELFF,TGCGCCAGCAGCTTGCTAATCGGGGAGCTGTTTTTT
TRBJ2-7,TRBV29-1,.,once,CSVKGLGVMYEQYF,TGCAGCGTCAAGGGACTGGGTGTGATGTACGAGCAGTACTTC
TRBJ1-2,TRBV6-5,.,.,CASSYGETGRKGYTF,TGTGCCAGCAGTTACGGAGAGACAGGAAGAAAAGGCTACACCTTC
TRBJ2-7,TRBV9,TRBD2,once,CASSDGGLAGTDEQYF,TGTGCCAGCAGCGATGGGGGGCTAGCGGGAACCGACGAGCAGTACTTC
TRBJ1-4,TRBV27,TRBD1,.,CASSHGTGIEKLFF,TGTGCCAGCAGTCATGGGACAGGGATTGAAAAACTGTTTTTT
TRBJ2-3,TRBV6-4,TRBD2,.,CASSELAGATQYF,TGTGCCAGCAGTGAACTAGCGGGAGCTACGCAGTATTTT
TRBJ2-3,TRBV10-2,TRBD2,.,CASSEPIAGGTSTDTQYF,TGCGCCAGCAGTGAGCCTATAGCGGGAGGGACTAGCACAGATACGCAGTATTTT
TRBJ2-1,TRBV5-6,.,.,CASSLFGGLNNEQFF,TGTGCCAGCAGCTTGTTTGGGGGGCTTAACAATGAGCAGTTCTTC
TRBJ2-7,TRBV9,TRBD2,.,CASSVGTSGAYYEQYF,TGTGCCAGCAGCGTAGGGACTAGCGGGGCCTACTACGAGCAGTACTTC
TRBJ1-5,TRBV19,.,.,CASSILPDPDQPQHF,TGTGCCAGTAGTATTCTCCCGGATCCAGATCAGCCCCAGCATTTT
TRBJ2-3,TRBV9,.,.,CASSVEAATDTQYF,TGTGCCAGCAGCGTCGAAGCGGCCACAGATACGCAGTATTTT